This is a list of T cell receptor beta chains from one sample in a study of cytomegalovirus exposure and HLA in healthy donors. The method was immunoSEQ multiplex PCR; TCRdb's version includes in-frame clones alone and lacks a portion of them. The sample yields about 59,000 clones, around 83% seen once. The sample consisted of PBMCs. The receptors were sampled from a human donor in good health. Each CDR3 is given with its conserved first and last residue. Fields, in order: J gene, V gene, clone size, D gene, CDR3 DNA, CDR3 protein. The D gene is left open where the match is weak. The size of a clone is reported for some rows only, either as once, few or many, or as a class for expanded clones.

>TRBJ2-1|TRBV7-2|few|TRBD2
TGTGCCAGCAGCACACAAGCGGGAGGGCCTCCGTACAATGAGCAGTTCTTC
CASSTQAGGPPYNEQFF
>TRBJ2-6|TRBV2|NA|NA
TGTGCCAGCAGTGAAGTGCAGGTTGCCGGGGCCAACGTCCTGACTTTC
CASSEVQVAGANVLTF
>TRBJ2-7|TRBV4-2|once|NA
TGTGCCAGCAGCCCAGAACCAAGGGGGACCTACGAGCAGTACTTC
CASSPEPRGTYEQYF
>TRBJ2-5|TRBV7-3|once|TRBD2
TGTGCCAGCAGCCCGAGGGGACTAGCGGGAGATACAGAAGAGACCCAGTACTTC
CASSPRGLAGDTEETQYF
>TRBJ2-3|TRBV15|NA|TRBD2
TGTGCCACCAGCAGAGATGGCGGGAGCGCAGATACGCAGTATTTT
CATSRDGGSADTQYF
>TRBJ1-1|TRBV7-9|NA|NA
TGTGCCAGCAGCCTGGTTCGGTCTCAGGGCACTGAAGCTTTCTTT
CASSLVRSQGTEAFF
>TRBJ2-7|TRBV21-1|once|NA
TGTGCCAGCAGCCGTGGACTAGCGGGAACCTCCTACGAGCAGTACTTC
CASSRGLAGTSYEQYF
>TRBJ2-1|TRBV4-1|NA|TRBD2
TGCGCCAGCCGCCCTGGGACTAGCGTATACAATGAGCAGTTCTTC
CASRPGTSVYNEQFF
>TRBJ2-1|TRBV6-6|NA|TRBD2
TGTGCCACCGATGGGACTAACTACAATGAGCAGTTCTTC
CATDGTNYNEQFF
>TRBJ1-1|TRBV4-1|NA|NA
TGCGCCAGCAGCCAACCTGGGCAGGGAAAGAACACTGAAGCTTTCTTT
CASSQPGQGKNTEAFF